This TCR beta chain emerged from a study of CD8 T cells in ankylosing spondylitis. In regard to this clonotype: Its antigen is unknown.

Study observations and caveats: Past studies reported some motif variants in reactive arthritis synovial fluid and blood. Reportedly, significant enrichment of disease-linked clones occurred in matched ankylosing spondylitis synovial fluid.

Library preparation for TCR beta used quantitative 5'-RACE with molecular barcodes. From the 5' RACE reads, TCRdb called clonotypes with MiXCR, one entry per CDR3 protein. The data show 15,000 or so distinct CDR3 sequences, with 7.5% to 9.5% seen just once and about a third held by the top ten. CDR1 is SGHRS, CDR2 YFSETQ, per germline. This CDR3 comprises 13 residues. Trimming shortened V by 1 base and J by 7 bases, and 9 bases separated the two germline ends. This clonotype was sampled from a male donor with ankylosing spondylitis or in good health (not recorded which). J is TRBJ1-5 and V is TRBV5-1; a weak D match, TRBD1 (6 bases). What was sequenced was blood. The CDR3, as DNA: TGCGCCAGCAGCTTGAGGGGGACCCAGCCCCAGCATTTT. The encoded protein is CASSLRGTQPQHF.